Below are 11 T cell receptor beta chains sequenced from a single sample in a study of T cells in localized non-small cell lung cancer. Sequencing used immunoSEQ multiplex PCR; TCRdb keeps in-frame clones, though not all of them. This table has tens of thousands of clones, roughly 75% appearing once. The material was peripheral blood, obtained before any cancer treatment. These receptors were collected from a male donor aged 60 or over with stage II squamous cell lung carcinoma.

This chain uses TRBV9 with TRBJ1-1; 12 nucleotides agree with TRBD1. CDR3 length: 17 residues. V lost 4 bases to trimming and J lost 7 bases; unmatched junction nucleotides: 14. CDR1 SGDLS and CDR2 YYNGEE come from the germline V gene. This chain's CDR3 is CASSPYGTGGYVDEAFF. CDR3 bases: TGTGCCAGCAGCCCCTACGGGACAGGGGGCTATGTGGATGAAGCTTTCTTT.

The chain joins TRBV9 to TRBJ2-7; 7 nucleotides agree with TRBD1. The germline CDR1 and CDR2 sequences are SGDLS and YYNGEE. V trimming: 3 bases; J trimming: 0 bases; junction bases outside the gene matches: 6. This CDR3 is built from 15 residues. The chain's CDR3 is CASSAQTGSSYEQYF. The CDR3 nucleotides are TGTGCCAGCAGCGCTCAGACAGGGAGCTCCTACGAGCAGTACTTC. Based on the CDR3 plus reference TRBV9 and TRBJ2-7, the full variable domain is DSGVTQTPKHLITATGQRVTLRCSPRSGDLSVYWYQQSLDQGLQFLIQYYNGEERAKGNILERFSAQQFPDLHSELNLSSLELGDSALYFCASSAQTGSSYEQYFGPGTRLTVT.

The chain uses TRBV13 and TRBJ1-4, with D uncertain. The CDR3 is 15 residues long. The V end lost 0 bases, the J end lost 7 bases, and 12 bases lay between the germline ends. CDR1 and CDR2 (germline): PRHDT, FYEKMQ (reference sequence). The CDR3 spells CASSLGAAWSEKLFF. CDR3 DNA: TGTGCCAGCAGCTTAGGCGCCGCCTGGAGTGAAAAACTGTTTTTT.

The V and J genes are TRBV6-6 and TRBJ2-7; D is perhaps TRBD1 (5 bases). The CDR3 has 13 residues. Trimming removed 8 bases at V and 2 bases at J, with 13 bases between. Germline lookup yields CDR1 MNHNY and CDR2 SVGAGI (reference sequence). The CDR3 DNA follows: TGTGCCAGCGGGGCCGGTCCTGCCTACGAGCAGTACTTC. Encoded protein: CASGAGPAYEQYF.

V gene TRBV27 combines with J gene TRBJ1-1; no firm D call. Trimming removed 5 bases at V and 0 bases at J, with 10 bases between. From germline, CDR1 is MNHEY and CDR2 SMNVEV (reference sequence). This CDR3 region has 14 residues. CDR3 amino acids: CASSPDGLNTEAFF. CDR3 DNA sequence: TGTGCCAGCAGTCCGGACGGATTGAACACTGAAGCTTTCTTT.

J is TRBJ1-4 and V is TRBV7-9, with no clear D. This CDR3 has 14 residues. CDR1 SEHNR and CDR2 FQNEAQ come from the germline V gene (reference sequence). With 0 bases removed from V and 4 bases from J, the gap between germline ends came to 6 bases. The CDR3 nucleotides are TGTGCCAGCAGCTTAGCTCAGGATAATGAAAAACTGTTTTTT. It yields the protein CASSLAQDNEKLFF.

The chain is built from TRBV7-6 and TRBJ2-2, with a weak D call TRBD1 (6 bases). CDR1 is SGHVS and CDR2 is FNYEAQ in the germline V gene. V was pared by 5 bases and J by 4 bases, with 17 bases between. The CDR3 spans 16 residues. CDR3 bases: TGTGCCAGCAGCCCTGGGGCAGGGGCGAGCACCGGGGAGCTGTTTTTT. It translates to CASSPGAGASTGELFF.

Regarding this clone: An end of the junction does not agree with germline; a read error may underlie this. The CDR3 is CASSTRLVAGATNTGELFF. CDR3 DNA: TGTGCTAGCAGCACCCGTTTGGTAGCGGGGGCTACGAACACCGGGGAGCTGTTTTTT. The V gene is TRBV7-7, the J gene TRBJ2-2; 9 bases fit TRBD2. Germline CDR1 is SSHAT and CDR2 is FNYEAQ (reference sequence). The CDR3 runs to 19 residues.

The chain employs TRBV5-8 and TRBJ2-2, with TRBD1 matching 7 bases. This CDR3 has 15 amino acids. The V gene's germline CDR1 is SGHTS and CDR2 YDEGEE. V was clipped by 3 bases and J by 7 bases; unmatched bases: 9. CDR3 residues: CASSYPQGWGGELFF. The CDR3 DNA is TGTGCCAGCAGCTACCCACAGGGGTGGGGCGGGGAGCTGTTTTTT.

V usage is TRBV11-2 and J usage is TRBJ2-1, with TRBD2 matching over 9 bases. The germline gives CDR1 SGHAT, CDR2 FQNNGV. The length of the CDR3 is 16 residues. With 1 base clipped from V and 6 bases from J, the junction kept 7 bases outside the gene matches. CDR3 nucleotide sequence: TGTGCCAGCAGCTTAGTTGGCGGGGGGGATTCCAATGAGCAGTTCTTC. Its translation: CASSLVGGGDSNEQFF.

V and J are TRBV18 and TRBJ2-1; D is unresolved. This CDR3 comprises 11 residues. The germline V gene encodes CDR1 KGHSH and CDR2 LQKENI. V gave up 3 bases and J gave up 7 bases, with 4 bases separating them. CDR3 sequence (DNA): TGTGCCAGCTCACCTAGTAATGAGCAGTTCTTC. It specifies CASSPSNEQFF.